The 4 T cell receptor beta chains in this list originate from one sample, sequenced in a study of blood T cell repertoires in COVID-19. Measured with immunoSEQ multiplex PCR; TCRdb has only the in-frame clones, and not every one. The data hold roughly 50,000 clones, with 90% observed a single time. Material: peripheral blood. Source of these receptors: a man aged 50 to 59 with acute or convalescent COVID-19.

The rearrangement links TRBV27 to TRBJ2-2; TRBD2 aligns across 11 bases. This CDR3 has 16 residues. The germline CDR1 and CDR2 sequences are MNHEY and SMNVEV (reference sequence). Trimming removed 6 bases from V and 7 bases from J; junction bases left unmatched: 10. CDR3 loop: CASSRSLAGGHGELFF. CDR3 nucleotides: TGTGCCAGCAGCCGAAGCCTAGCGGGAGGCCACGGGGAGCTGTTTTTT.

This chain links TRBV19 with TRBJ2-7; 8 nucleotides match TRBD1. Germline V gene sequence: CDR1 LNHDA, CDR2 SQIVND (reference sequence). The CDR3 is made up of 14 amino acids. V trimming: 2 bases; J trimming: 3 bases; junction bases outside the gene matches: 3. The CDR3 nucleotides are TGTGCCAGTAGTATACTTGGGACAGGCTACGAGCAGTACTTC. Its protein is CASSILGTGYEQYF.

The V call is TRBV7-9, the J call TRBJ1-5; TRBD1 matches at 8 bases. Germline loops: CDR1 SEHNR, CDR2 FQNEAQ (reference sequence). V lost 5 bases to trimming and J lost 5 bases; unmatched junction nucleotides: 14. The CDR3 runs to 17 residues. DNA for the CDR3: TGTGCCAGCAGCCCCGGGACAGGCCGCGGAAGCGATCAGCCCCAGCATTTT. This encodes CASSPGTGRGSDQPQHF. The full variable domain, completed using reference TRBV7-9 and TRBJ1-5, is DTGVSQNPRHKITKRGQNVTFRCDPISEHNRLYWYRQTLGQGPEFLTYFQNEAQLEKSRLLSDRFSAERPKGSFSTLEIQRTEQGDSAMYLCASSPGTGRGSDQPQHFGDGTRLSIL.

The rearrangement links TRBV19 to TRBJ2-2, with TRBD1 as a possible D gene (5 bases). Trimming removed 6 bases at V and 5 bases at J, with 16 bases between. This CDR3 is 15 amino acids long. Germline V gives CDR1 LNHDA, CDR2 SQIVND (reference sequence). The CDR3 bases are TGTGCCAGTAGCCCGACAGTCGGTGGAACCGGGGAGCTGTTTTTT. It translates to CASSPTVGGTGELFF.